This T cell receptor beta chain was identified during a study of cytomegalovirus exposure and HLA in healthy donors. Notes on the study in general: Listed as cytomegalovirus-associated were 150 to 200 TCR beta chains. Using the classifier, cytomegalovirus status was reportedly diagnosed with high specificity and sensitivity. Follow-up analysis found HLA locus-dependent TCR association rates, highest for DRB1 and lowest for HLA-C.

This CDR3 contains 15 residues. Germline V gene data show CDR1 as SGHVS and CDR2 as FNYEAQ. V shed 2 bases, J shed 3 bases, and the junction held 7 bases outside the gene matches. Primers included in the PCR were 60 Vbeta and 13 Jbeta primers. The data were produced by immunoSEQ multiplex PCR, yet TCRdb's version contains in-frame clones alone and is incomplete. The table lists roughly 140,000 clones, 84% of them singletons, with about 2.6% in the top ten. This clone turned up a few times. Its antigen is currently unknown. What was sequenced was PBMCs. This sequence was found in a boy aged 2 to 9 in good health and CMV-seronegative. The gene calls are TRBV7-6 and TRBJ2-7; 7 nucleotides match TRBD2. The CDR3 DNA is TGTGCCAGCAGCTTATACCTGGAGCGGGGCTACGAGCAGTACTTC. It is translated as CASSLYLERGYEQYF.